The clone carrying this T cell receptor (beta chain) was counted only a few times. This sample is part of a study of Graves' ophthalmopathy and Graves' hyperthyroidism. V lost 3 bases, J lost 4 bases, and 2 bases stayed unmatched. The length of the CDR3 is 12 residues. Germline CDR1 is DFQATT and CDR2 is SNEGSKA (reference sequence). TCR beta CDR3 regions were amplified from RNA transcripts. HTBI primers primed a first-round RT-PCR, and a second-round multiplex PCR followed. TCRdb independently ran MiXCR on the multiplex PCR reads; one entry per CDR3 protein. The data hold 1 million to 1.3 million distinct CDR3 sequences, with less than 45% observed a single time. Other autoimmune diseases, uncontrolled infections, pregnancy or lactation led to the exclusion of patients.

The sample was peripheral blood or thyroid tissue (not recorded which). This clonotype was sampled from an adult man with Graves' hyperthyroidism. This chain uses TRBV20-1 with TRBJ2-7; 8 bases map to TRBD1. The CDR3: CSASGQGYEQYF. CDR3 DNA: TGCAGTGCTAGCGGACAGGGTTACGAGCAGTACTTC.